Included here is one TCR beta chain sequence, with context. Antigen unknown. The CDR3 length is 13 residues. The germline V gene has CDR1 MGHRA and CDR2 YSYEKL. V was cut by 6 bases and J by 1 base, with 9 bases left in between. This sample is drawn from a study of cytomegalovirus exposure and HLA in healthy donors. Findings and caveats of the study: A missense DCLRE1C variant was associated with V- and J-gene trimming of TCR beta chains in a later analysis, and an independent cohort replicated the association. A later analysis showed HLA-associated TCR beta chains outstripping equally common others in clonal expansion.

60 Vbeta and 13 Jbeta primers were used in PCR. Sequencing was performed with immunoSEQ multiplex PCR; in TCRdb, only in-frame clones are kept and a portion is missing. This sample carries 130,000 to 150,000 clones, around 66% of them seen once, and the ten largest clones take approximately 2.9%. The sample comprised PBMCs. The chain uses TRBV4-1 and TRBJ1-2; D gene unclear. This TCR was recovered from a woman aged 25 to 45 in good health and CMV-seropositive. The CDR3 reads CASRPTINYGYTF. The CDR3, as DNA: TGCGCCAGCAGACCTACGATTAACTATGGCTACACCTTC.